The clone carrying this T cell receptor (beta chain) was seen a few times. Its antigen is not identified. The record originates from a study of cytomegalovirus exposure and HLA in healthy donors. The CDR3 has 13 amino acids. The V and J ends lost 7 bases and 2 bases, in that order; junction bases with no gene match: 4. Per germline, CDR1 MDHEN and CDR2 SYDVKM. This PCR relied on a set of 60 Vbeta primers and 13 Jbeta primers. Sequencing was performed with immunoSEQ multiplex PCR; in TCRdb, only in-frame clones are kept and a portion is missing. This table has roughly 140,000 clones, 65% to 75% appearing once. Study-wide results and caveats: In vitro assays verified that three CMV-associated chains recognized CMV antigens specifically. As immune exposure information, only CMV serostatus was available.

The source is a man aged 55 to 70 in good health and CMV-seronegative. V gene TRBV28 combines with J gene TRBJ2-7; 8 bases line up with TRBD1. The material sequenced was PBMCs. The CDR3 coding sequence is TGTGCCAGCACCTTGGACAGGGCCTACGAGCAGTACTTC. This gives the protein CASTLDRAYEQYF.